The clone carrying this TCR delta chain occurred a few times. With a much larger clone just one base away, this may be a read error. The data were obtained in a study of gamma-delta chains in newborns, infants, children. Study background: Microbial exposure reportedly drives polyclonal innate γδ T cell expansion after birth.

TCRdb fed the reads into CATT to redo clone calling. The top ten clones hold approximately 12% of a sample with some 4,300 delta-chain clones, approximately 3% of them seen once. CDR1 and CDR2 (germline): GEAIGNYY, EKD. The CDR3 length is 21 residues. Material: blood. The TCR was taken from a child who was a newborn, infant or young child, either healthy, febrile or measles-vaccinated (not recorded which). The rearrangement links TRDV2 to TRDJ2; the match to TRDD3 covers 7 bases. CDR3 loop: CACDTKPLTMNVGDLTAQPFF. Here the CDR3 DNA reads TGTGCCTGTGACACCAAACCCCTTACTATGAATGTGGGGGACTTGACAGCACAACCCTTCTTT.